The rows below give T cell receptor beta chains drawn from one sample of a study of cytomegalovirus exposure and HLA in healthy donors. The method was immunoSEQ multiplex PCR; TCRdb's version includes in-frame clones alone and lacks a portion of them. The table records over 65,000 clones, around 73% of them present only once. The specimen was PBMCs. Every receptor here comes from a man in his forties or fifties in good health and CMV-seronegative. Each CDR3 is given with its conserved first and last residue. The D gene is left open where the match is weak. Clone size is given for some rows only: seen once, a few or many times, or a class if the clone is expanded.

>NA|NA|TRBJ2-5|TRBV30
CAWSVSTGTQYF
TGTGCCTGGAGTGTATCTACAGGGACCCAGTACTTC
>NA|TRBD2|TRBJ2-5|TRBV7-9
CASSLLAGGREKETQYF
TGTGCCAGCAGCTTGCTAGCGGGGGGAAGGGAGAAAGAGACCCAGTACTTC
>NA|TRBD2|TRBJ2-5|TRBV29-1
CSVPSAGGFWETQYF
TGCAGCGTGCCCTCGGCGGGGGGTTTTTGGGAGACCCAGTACTTC
>NA|NA|TRBJ1-2|TRBV21-1
CASSKVSGTEYGYTF
TGTGCCAGCAGCAAAGTTTCCGGGACAGAGTATGGCTACACCTTC
>NA|NA|TRBJ2-5|TRBV4-1
CASSQVVDFKGEQYF
TGCGCCAGCAGCCAAGTAGTGGACTTCAAGGGGGAGCAGTACTTC
>NA|TRBD2|TRBJ2-6|TRBV9
CASRSGGSGANVLTF
TGTGCCAGCAGATCGGGGGGGTCTGGGGCCAACGTCCTGACTTTC
>few|TRBD1|TRBJ2-6|TRBV2
CASSQTGGTGANVLTF
TGTGCCAGCAGCCAGACAGGGGGGACCGGGGCCAACGTCCTGACTTTC
>NA|NA|TRBJ1-2|TRBV6-5
CASSYSVRIVGYTF
TGTGCCAGCAGTTACTCGGTCAGGATAGTAGGCTACACCTTC
>once|TRBD2|TRBJ2-1|TRBV7-3
CASGSTSGGRGNEQFF
TGTGCCAGCGGCTCAACGAGCGGGGGGCGGGGCAATGAGCAGTTCTTC
>many|TRBD1|TRBJ1-1|TRBV28
CASSFTIRGVDTEAFF
TGTGCCAGCAGTTTTACGATCAGGGGGGTGGACACTGAAGCTTTCTTT
>NA|TRBD1|TRBJ2-3|TRBV6-5
CASSRDSERPDTQYF
TGTGCCAGCAGCCGGGACAGCGAACGCCCAGATACGCAGTATTTT
>NA|TRBD2|TRBJ2-2|TRBV2
CASLSGGPGELFF
TGTGCCAGCCTTAGCGGGGGTCCCGGGGAGCTGTTTTTT
>medium-sized|TRBD1|TRBJ1-1|TRBV5-1
CASRISGGNTEAFF
TGCGCCAGCAGGATCTCAGGGGGCAATACTGAAGCTTTCTTT
>NA|NA|TRBJ2-3|TRBV7-2
CASSPLVAAADTQYF
TGTGCCAGCAGCCCCCTGGTGGCCGCGGCAGATACGCAGTATTTT
>NA|NA|TRBJ2-5|TRBV6-6
CASSTPGTSTETQYF
TGTGCCAGCAGTACACCCGGGACTTCAACAGAGACCCAGTACTTC
>NA|TRBD1|TRBJ1-2|TRBV7-9
CASSAQHRGSPQINYGYTF
TGTGCCAGCAGCGCCCAGCACAGGGGTAGTCCCCAAATCAACTATGGCTACACCTTC
>NA|TRBD1|TRBJ2-7|TRBV19
CASSTGQGKYEQYF
TGTGCCAGTAGTACGGGACAGGGAAAGTACGAGCAGTACTTC
>NA|NA|TRBJ1-1|TRBV19
CASRNTWWGEEAFF
TGTGCCAGTCGGAATACCTGGTGGGGGGAGGAAGCTTTCTTT
>NA|NA|TRBJ1-1|TRBV18
CASSPSAVNTEAFF
TGTGCCAGCTCACCTAGCGCAGTGAACACTGAAGCTTTCTTT
>NA|TRBD1|TRBJ1-5|TRBV19
CASSTGTGSQPQHF
TGTGCCAGTAGTACCGGGACAGGCAGTCAGCCCCAGCATTTT
>NA|TRBD1|TRBJ1-5|TRBV6-1
CASSEAVGGFQPQHF
TGTGCCAGCAGTGAAGCAGTAGGGGGCTTTCAGCCCCAGCATTTT
>once|NA|TRBJ1-2|TRBV30
CAGLRAPYGYTF
TGTGCCGGACTGAGGGCCCCCTATGGCTACACCTTC
>once|NA|TRBJ1-1|TRBV29-1
CSVEETVGDEAFF
TGCAGCGTTGAGGAGACAGTTGGGGATGAAGCTTTCTTT
>NA|NA|TRBJ2-7|TRBV9
CASSPFPSSYEQYF
TGTGCCAGCAGCCCCTTCCCGTCCTCCTACGAGCAGTACTTC
>NA|NA|TRBJ1-6|TRBV6-1
CASSTSRGFGSPLHF
TGTGCCAGCAGTACAAGTCGGGGGTTCGGTTCACCCCTCCACTTT
>NA|NA|TRBJ1-2|TRBV28
CASGRDYGYTF
TGTGCCAGCGGGAGAGACTATGGCTACACCTTC
>NA|TRBD2|TRBJ2-1|TRBV10-3
CAISDSGGPYNEQFF
TGTGCCATCAGTGACAGCGGGGGGCCCTACAATGAGCAGTTCTTC
>NA|NA|TRBJ2-5|TRBV5-8
CASSLDGGRGETQYF
TGTGCCAGCAGCTTGGATGGAGGGAGAGGAGAGACCCAGTACTTC
>NA|TRBD1|TRBJ2-1|TRBV28
CASSRQGTAYNEQFF
TGTGCCAGCAGCCGACAGGGGACGGCATACAATGAGCAGTTCTTC
>few|NA|TRBJ1-2|TRBV6-6
CASSPTENYGYTF
TGTGCCAGCAGCCCGACAGAAAACTATGGCTACACCTTC
>NA|NA|TRBJ2-3|TRBV15
CATSLTRGVFTDTQYF
TGTGCCACCAGCCTAACGCGGGGAGTCTTCACAGATACGCAGTATTTT
>NA|TRBD2|TRBJ2-7|TRBV7-3
CASSQSGGIYEQYF
TGTGCCAGCAGCCAAAGCGGGGGGATCTACGAGCAGTACTTC
>NA|NA|TRBJ2-1|TRBV2
CASSAEAQNNEQFF
TGTGCCAGCAGTGCGGAGGCGCAAAACAATGAGCAGTTCTTC
>few|NA|TRBJ2-7|TRBV6-7
CASSYGWQEAYEQYF
TGTGCCAGCAGTTACGGTTGGCAGGAGGCCTACGAGCAGTACTTC
>NA|NA|TRBJ2-2|TRBV4-2
CASSVTETGELFF
TGTGCCAGCAGCGTCACAGAGACCGGGGAGCTCTTTTTT
>NA|NA|TRBJ2-3|TRBV7-2
CASRAATGVRTQYF
TGTGCCAGCAGGGCGGCCACGGGGGTTCGAACGCAGTATTTT
>NA|TRBD1|TRBJ1-1|TRBV11-2
CASSQKGQTTPHAEAFF
TGTGCCAGCAGCCAAAAGGGACAGACCACCCCCCACGCTGAAGCTTTCTTT
>NA|NA|TRBJ1-2|TRBV2
CARDIGLLHYGYTF
TGTGCGAGGGACATTGGTCTCTTACACTATGGCTACACCTTC
>NA|NA|TRBJ2-5|TRBV23-1
CASSHRKDNTYQETQYF
TGCGCCAGCAGTCACCGCAAGGACAACACGTACCAAGAGACCCAGTACTTC
>NA|TRBD2|TRBJ2-2|TRBV5-1
CASKRSGGPIGGTGELFF
TGCGCCAGCAAGCGTAGCGGGGGGCCAATCGGGGGCACCGGGGAGCTGTTTTTT
>NA|NA|TRBJ1-4|TRBV5-6
CASSLRPIGAPKKGFF
TGTGCCAGCAGCTTGAGACCGATTGGGGCTCCGAAAAAAGGGTTTTTT
>NA|NA|TRBJ2-7|TRBV7-6
CASSLAGALGGGYEQYF
TGTGCCAGCAGCTTAGCCGGCGCTTTAGGTGGCGGCTACGAGCAGTACTTC
>NA|NA|TRBJ1-1|TRBV19
CASREVRGPSEAFF
TGTGCCAGTAGAGAAGTTCGAGGGCCAAGTGAAGCTTTCTTT
>NA|NA|TRBJ2-1|TRBV4-2
CASSQRPGQSSYNEQFF
TGTGCCAGCAGCCAAAGACCCGGACAGAGCTCCTACAATGAGCAGTTCTTC
>NA|NA|TRBJ2-1|TRBV7-3
CASSPSVRVNEQFF
TGTGCCAGCAGCCCAAGTGTGCGGGTCAATGAGCAGTTCTTC
>NA|TRBD1|TRBJ1-3|TRBV7-9
CASSADRGLGNTIYF
TGTGCCAGCAGCGCAGACAGGGGGCTAGGAAACACCATATATTTT
>NA|TRBD2|TRBJ2-1|TRBV10-3
CAIRGGGLGSNEQFF
TGTGCCATCAGGGGTGGGGGACTAGGCTCCAATGAGCAGTTCTTC
>NA|NA|TRBJ1-2|TRBV18
CASSQTSNYGYTF
TGTGCCAGCTCCCAAACAAGTAACTATGGCTACACCTTC
>NA|TRBD2|TRBJ2-1|TRBV9
CASTSGSGAYNEQFF
TGTGCCAGCACCTCGGGAAGCGGGGCCTACAATGAGCAGTTCTTC
>NA|NA|TRBJ1-1|TRBV28
CASRPPLSGVTEAFF
TGTGCCAGCAGGCCCCCCCTCTCGGGGGTTACTGAAGCTTTCTTT
>NA|NA|TRBJ1-2|TRBV28
CASSPRGYGYTF
TGTGCCAGCAGTCCCCGGGGCTATGGCTACACCTTC
>few|TRBD1|TRBJ2-7|TRBV30
CAWRGGDRVYEQYF
TGTGCCTGGAGGGGGGGGGACAGGGTCTACGAGCAGTACTTC
>NA|TRBD1|TRBJ1-4|TRBV5-1
CASRIRDSNEKLFF
TGTGCCAGCAGGATCCGGGACAGTAATGAAAAACTGTTTTTT
>NA|NA|TRBJ2-3|TRBV9
CASSVGGLNTDTQYF
TGTGCCAGCAGCGTAGGGGGGCTAAACACAGATACGCAGTATTTT